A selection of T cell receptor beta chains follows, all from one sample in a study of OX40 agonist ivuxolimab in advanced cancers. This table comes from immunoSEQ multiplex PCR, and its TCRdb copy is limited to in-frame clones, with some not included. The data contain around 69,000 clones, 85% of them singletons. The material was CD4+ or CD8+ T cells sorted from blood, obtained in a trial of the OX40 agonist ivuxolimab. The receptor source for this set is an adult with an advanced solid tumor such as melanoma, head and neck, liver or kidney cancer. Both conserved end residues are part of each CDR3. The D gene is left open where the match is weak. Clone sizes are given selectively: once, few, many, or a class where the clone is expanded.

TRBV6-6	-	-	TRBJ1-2	TGTGCCAGCAGTTGGTCTACCTATGGCTACACCTTC	CASSWSTYGYTF
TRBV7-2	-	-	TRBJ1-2	TGTGCCAGCAGACGAGAAGGGGCCTATGGCTACACCTTC	CASRREGAYGYTF
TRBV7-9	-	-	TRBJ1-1	TGTGCCAGCAGCCTATACAGTTTGGGGAGTATCACTGAAGCTTTCTTT	CASSLYSLGSITEAFF
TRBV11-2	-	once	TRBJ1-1	TGTGCCAGCAGAGTCCCGGGACAATTAAACACTGAAGCTTTCTTT	CASRVPGQLNTEAFF
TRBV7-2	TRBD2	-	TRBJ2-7	TGTGCCAGCAGCTTATGGCCACGGGCGACTAGCGGGAACTACGAGCAGTACTTC	CASSLWPRATSGNYEQYF
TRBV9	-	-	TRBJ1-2	TGTGCCAGCAGCGTATCCACAGGGCCAACTAACTATGGCTACACCTTC	CASSVSTGPTNYGYTF
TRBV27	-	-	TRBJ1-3	TGTGCCAGCAGCCCTCGACCCAACTCTGGAAACACCATATATTTT	CASSPRPNSGNTIYF
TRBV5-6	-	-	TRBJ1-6	TGTGCCAGCAGCCCGAACGGGCGCAATCCTAATTCACCCCTCCACTTT	CASSPNGRNPNSPLHF
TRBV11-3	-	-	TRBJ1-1	TGTGCCAGCAGCTTAGGAGGGGATATGAACACTGAAGCTTTCTTT	CASSLGGDMNTEAFF
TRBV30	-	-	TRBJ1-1	TGTGCCTGGAGCGTCGGGGTGTCAGGGAGCAGAGCTTTCTTT	CAWSVGVSGSRAFF
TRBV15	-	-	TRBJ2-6	TGTGCCACCAGCACCTCCCTCAGGGGCTCTGGGGCCAACGTCCTGACTTTC	CATSTSLRGSGANVLTF
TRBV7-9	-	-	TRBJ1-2	TGTGCCAGCAGCTTAGTTCTCTCGCTCCAGACTAACTATGGCTACACCTTC	CASSLVLSLQTNYGYTF
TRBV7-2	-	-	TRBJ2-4	TGTGCCAGCAGTCGAGACGGGGGAAAGGAAAACATTCAGTACTTC	CASSRDGGKENIQYF
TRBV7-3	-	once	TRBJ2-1	TGTGCCAGCAGCTCCCAACCTCTTAATGAGCAGTTCTTC	CASSSQPLNEQFF
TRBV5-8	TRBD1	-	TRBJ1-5	TGTGCCAGCAGCGAGGGACAGATAAATCAGCCCCAGCATTTT	CASSEGQINQPQHF
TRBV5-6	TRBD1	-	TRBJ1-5	TGTGCCAGCAGCTCTGCAGGGGGCTCTTACAATCAGCCCCAGCATTTT	CASSSAGGSYNQPQHF
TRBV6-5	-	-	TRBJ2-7	TGTGCCAGCAGTTACCCGACAGGGACTTACGAGCAGTACTTC	CASSYPTGTYEQYF
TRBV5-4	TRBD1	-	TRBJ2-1	TGTGCCAGCAGCTGGGACAGGGGCAATGAGCAGTTCTTC	CASSWDRGNEQFF
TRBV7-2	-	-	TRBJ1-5	TGTGCCAGCAGCTTAGTGGTTAATCAGCCCCAGCATTTT	CASSLVVNQPQHF
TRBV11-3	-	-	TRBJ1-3	TGTGCCTGGTCCGGGCAGGGCTCTGGAAACACCATATATTTT	CAWSGQGSGNTIYF
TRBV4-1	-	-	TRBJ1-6	TGCGCCAGCAGCCAAGATTATTCACCCCTCCACTTT	CASSQDYSPLHF
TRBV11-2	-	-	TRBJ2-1	TGTGCCAGCAGCTTTTCCCTTATGGAGCAGTTCTTC	CASSFSLMEQFF
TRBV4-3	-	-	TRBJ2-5	TGCGCCAGCAGCCAAGCGCTTAGAGAGACCCAGTACTTC	CASSQALRETQYF
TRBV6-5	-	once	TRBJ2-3	TGTGCCAGCAGCCGTACAGTTAGCACAGATACGCAGTATTTT	CASSRTVSTDTQYF
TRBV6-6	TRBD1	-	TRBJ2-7	TGTGCCAGCAGTCGGGGACAGCCGTTAGGGTCCGAGCAGTACTTC	CASSRGQPLGSEQYF
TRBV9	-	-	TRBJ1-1	TGTGCCAGCAGCAGACAGGACAACACTGAAGCTTTCTTT	CASSRQDNTEAFF
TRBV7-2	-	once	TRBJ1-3	TGTGCCAGCAGCTTCCAGGGCCTGGCGGAGCACAGAAACACCATATATTTT	CASSFQGLAEHRNTIYF
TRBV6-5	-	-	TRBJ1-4	TGTGCCAGCAGCCCCCGACGGACGACTAATGAAAAACTGTTTTTT	CASSPRRTTNEKLFF
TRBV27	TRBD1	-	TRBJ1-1	TGTGCCAGCAGTTCCGACGACAGGGTGAACACTGAAGCTTTCTTT	CASSSDDRVNTEAFF
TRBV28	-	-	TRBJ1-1	TGTGCCAGCAGTTCCACAGGACGGAACACTGAAGCTTTCTTT	CASSSTGRNTEAFF
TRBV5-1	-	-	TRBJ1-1	TGCGCCAGCAGCTTGATCCTGAACACTGAAGCTTTCTTT	CASSLILNTEAFF